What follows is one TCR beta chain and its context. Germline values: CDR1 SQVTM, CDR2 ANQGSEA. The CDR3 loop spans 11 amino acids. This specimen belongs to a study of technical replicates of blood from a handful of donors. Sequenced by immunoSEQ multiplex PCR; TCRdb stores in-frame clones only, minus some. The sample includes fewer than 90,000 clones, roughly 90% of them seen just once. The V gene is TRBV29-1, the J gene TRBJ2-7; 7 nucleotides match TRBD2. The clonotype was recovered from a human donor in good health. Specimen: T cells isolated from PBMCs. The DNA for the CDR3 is TGCAGTGCAGGGAGGGTCTACGAGCAGTACTTC. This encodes CSAGRVYEQYF.